Listed here are 4 T cell receptor beta chains from one sample, sequenced in a study of blood T cell repertoires in COVID-19. Only in-frame clones appear in the TCRdb table, and some are missing; sequencing was by immunoSEQ multiplex PCR. The table lists around 110,000 clones, roughly 83% of them singletons, with 2% to 2.5% in the top ten. Sequencing was done on a sample of peripheral blood. These receptors all come from a man in his thirties or forties with acute or convalescent COVID-19.

The rearrangement links TRBV23-1 to TRBJ1-2; TRBD1 matches at 9 bases. TRBV23-1 is assigned to the ORF class and has an uncertain function. V lost 3 bases and J lost 4; bases outside the gene matches: 12. This CDR3 comprises 17 residues. CDR3 coding DNA: TGCGCCAGCAGTCATCCCACCGGGACAGGGCCCTTCTATGGCTACACCTTC. This gives the protein CASSHPTGTGPFYGYTF.

The rearrangement links TRBV12-3 or TRBV12-4 to TRBJ1-6; D is possibly TRBD1 (5 bases). V lost 2 bases and J 9 bases, leaving 8 bases between the germline ends. There are 13 residues in the CDR3. The CDR3 DNA is TGTGCCAGCAGTTTAAGTCAGGGTTCACCCCTCCACTTT. Encoded protein: CASSLSQGSPLHF.

The rearrangement joins TRBV21-1 to TRBJ2-7; the D call in the table, TRBD2, was not verified against the DNA. TRBV21-1 is recorded as a pseudogene. The CDR3 is 17 residues long. The CDR3 DNA reads TGTGCCAGCAGCAAAGGTAGGCTAGCGGGAGTTTCCTACGAGCAGTACGTC. Protein product: CASSKGRLAGVSYEQYV.

The chain couples TRBV7-2 to TRBJ1-4; TRBD1 matches at 8 bases. Germline CDR1 and CDR2: SGHTA and FQGNSA. V gave up 5 bases and J gave up 8 bases; unmatched junction bases: 10. The CDR3 contains 15 residues. CDR3 amino acids: CASSLDRGSREKLFF. DNA for the CDR3: TGTGCCAGCAGCCTCGACAGGGGAAGTCGAGAAAAACTGTTTTTT. The complete variable domain, with remaining parts taken from reference TRBV7-2 and TRBJ1-4, reads GAGVSQSPSNKVTEKGKDVELRCDPISGHTALYWYRQSLGQGLEFLIYFQGNSAPDKSGLPSDRFSAERTGGSVSTLTIQRTQQEDSAVYLCASSLDRGSREKLFFGSGTQLSVL.